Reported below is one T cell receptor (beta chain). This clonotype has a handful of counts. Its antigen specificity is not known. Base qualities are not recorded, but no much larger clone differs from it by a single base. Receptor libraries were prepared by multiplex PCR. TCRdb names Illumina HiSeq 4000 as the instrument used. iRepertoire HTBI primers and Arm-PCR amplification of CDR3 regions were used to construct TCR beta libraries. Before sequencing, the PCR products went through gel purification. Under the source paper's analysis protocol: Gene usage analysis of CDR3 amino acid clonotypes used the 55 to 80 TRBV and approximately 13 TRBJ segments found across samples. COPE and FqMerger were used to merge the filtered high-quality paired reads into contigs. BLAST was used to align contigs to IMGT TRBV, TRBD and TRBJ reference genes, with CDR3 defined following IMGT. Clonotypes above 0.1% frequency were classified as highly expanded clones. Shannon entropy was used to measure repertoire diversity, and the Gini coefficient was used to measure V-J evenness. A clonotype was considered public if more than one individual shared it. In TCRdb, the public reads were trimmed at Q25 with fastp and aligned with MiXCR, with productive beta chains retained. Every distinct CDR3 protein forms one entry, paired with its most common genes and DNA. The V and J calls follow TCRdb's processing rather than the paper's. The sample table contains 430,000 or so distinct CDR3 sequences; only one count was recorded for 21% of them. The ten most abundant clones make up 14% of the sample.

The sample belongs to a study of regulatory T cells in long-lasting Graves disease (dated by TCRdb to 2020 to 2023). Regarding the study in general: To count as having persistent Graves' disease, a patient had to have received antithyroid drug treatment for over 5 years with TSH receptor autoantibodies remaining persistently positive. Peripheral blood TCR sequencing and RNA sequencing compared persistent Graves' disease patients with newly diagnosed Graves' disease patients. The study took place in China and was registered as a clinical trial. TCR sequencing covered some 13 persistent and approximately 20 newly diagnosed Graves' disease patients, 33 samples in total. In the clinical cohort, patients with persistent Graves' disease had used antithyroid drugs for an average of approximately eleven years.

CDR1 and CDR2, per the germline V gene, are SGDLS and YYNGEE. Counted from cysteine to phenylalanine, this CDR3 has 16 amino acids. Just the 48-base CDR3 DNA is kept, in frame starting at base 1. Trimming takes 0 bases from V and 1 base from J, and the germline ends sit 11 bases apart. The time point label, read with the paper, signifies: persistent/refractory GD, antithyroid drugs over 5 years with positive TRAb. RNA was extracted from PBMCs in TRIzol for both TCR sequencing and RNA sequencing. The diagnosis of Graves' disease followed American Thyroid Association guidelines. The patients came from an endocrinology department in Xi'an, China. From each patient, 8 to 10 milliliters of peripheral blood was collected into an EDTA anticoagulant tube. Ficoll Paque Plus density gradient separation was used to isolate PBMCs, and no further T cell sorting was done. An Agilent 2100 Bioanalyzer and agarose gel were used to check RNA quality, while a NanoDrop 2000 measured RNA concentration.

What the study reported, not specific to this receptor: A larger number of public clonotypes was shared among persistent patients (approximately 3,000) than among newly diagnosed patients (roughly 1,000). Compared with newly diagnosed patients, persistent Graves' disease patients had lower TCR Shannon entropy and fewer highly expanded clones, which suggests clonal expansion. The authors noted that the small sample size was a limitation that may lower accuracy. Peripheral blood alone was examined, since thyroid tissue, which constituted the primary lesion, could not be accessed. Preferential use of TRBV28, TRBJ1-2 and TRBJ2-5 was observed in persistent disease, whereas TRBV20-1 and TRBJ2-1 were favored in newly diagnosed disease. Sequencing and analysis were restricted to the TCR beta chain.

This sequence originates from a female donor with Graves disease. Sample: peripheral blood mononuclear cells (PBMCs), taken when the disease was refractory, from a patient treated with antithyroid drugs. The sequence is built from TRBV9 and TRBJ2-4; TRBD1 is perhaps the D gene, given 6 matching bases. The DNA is TGTGCCAGCAGCGTAGACCCGAGGGGGGCCAAAAACATTCAGTACTTC. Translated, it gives CASSVDPRGAKNIQYF.